The clone carrying this T cell receptor (beta chain) has a handful of counts. The V and J ends lost 0 bases and 9 bases, in that order; junction bases with no gene match: 8. CDR1 is SGHNT and CDR2 is YYREEE in the germline V gene (reference sequence). There are 16 residues in the CDR3. The authors' processing: Reference gene primer amplification in the assay estimated nucleated cell counts. TCRdb's copy holds only in-frame clones and misses some; the assay was immunoSEQ multiplex PCR. The V and J calls and clone size come from that table; D and trimming were worked out from the DNA. This sample has nearly 350,000 clones; about 90% occur once, and the top ten carry under 3.5%. This specimen comes from a study of blood T cell repertoires in COVID-19. Whole-study context: Samples of COVID-19 (acute and convalescent) were obtained from the United States, Italy and Spain. From T cells, B-cell-depleted T cells, or PBMCs came the material, which was cDNA or gDNA.

Sequencing was carried out using peripheral blood. The chain employs TRBV5-4 and TRBJ1-6; 8 bases fit TRBD1. This TCR was sampled from a woman younger than 30 who had recovered from COVID-19. The CDR3 region has the DNA TGTGCCAGCAGCTTGGTCTCTGGACAGGGATTTTCACCCCTCCACTTT. This encodes CASSLVSGQGFSPLHF.